The 30 T cell receptor beta chains below were found in one sample sequenced in a study of blood T cells in healthy people across ages. Combining a sample-barcoded 5' primer with a J-beta primer mix, a second PCR ran for 7 to 11 cycles. In TCRdb, the 5' RACE reads were re-called with MiXCR into one record per CDR3 protein. The profile shows 2 million or so distinct CDR3 sequences, around 50% of them singletons. Sequencing used blood. The receptors here all came from a middle-aged woman in good health.

The chain employs TRBV10-3 and TRBJ1-6; no firm D call. The V and J ends lost 0 bases and 5 bases respectively, with 11 bases between them. The CDR3 has 16 amino acids. CDR1 is ENHRY and CDR2 is SYGVKD in the germline V gene. The CDR3 sequence is CAISESSGRNNSPLHF. CDR3 DNA sequence: TGTGCCATCAGTGAGTCGAGCGGGCGTAATAATTCACCCCTCCACTTT.

This chain joins TRBV21-1 and TRBJ2-4; the D call of TRBD1 is as the table states it, not checked on the DNA. TRBV21-1 is marked as a pseudogene. The CDR3 extends over 18 amino acids. CDR3 in DNA: TGTGCCAGCAGCAAAGCGACTAACAAGGGGGTTGCCAAAAACATTCAGTACTTC. Translating gives CASSKATNKGVAKNIQYF.

CDR3 nucleotides: TGTGCCAGCAGCGCAACCGGGACAGAGAACACTGAAGCTTTCTTT. It specifies CASSATGTENTEAFF. The rearrangement uses TRBV4-2 and TRBJ1-1; 7 bases are shared with TRBD1. The CDR3 is 15 amino acids. V shed 5 bases, J shed 1 base, and the junction held 7 bases outside the gene matches. The V gene's germline CDR1 is LGHNA and CDR2 YNFKEQ.

The chain combines TRBV29-1 with TRBJ2-5; D not resolved. The CDR3 consists of 13 residues. Germline V gives CDR1 SQVTM, CDR2 ANQGSEA. Trimming cost V 5 bases and J 2 bases, with 12 bases left between them. The DNA of the CDR3 is TGCAGCGTTAGAAGGCCGATTCAAGAGACCCAGTACTTC. Protein product: CSVRRPIQETQYF.

The chain recombines TRBV7-2 with TRBJ2-3; maybe TRBD2 (6 bases). Trimming pared 5 bases from V and 4 bases from J, leaving 16 bases between. The CDR3 runs to 15 residues. Germline V gene lookup returns CDR1 SGHTA and CDR2 FQGNSA. CDR3 sequence (DNA): TGTGCCAGCAGCACGGATCGGGGGAAGGCAGATACGCAGTATTTT. It is translated as CASSTDRGKADTQYF.

J is TRBJ2-3 and V is TRBV11-1, with D uncertain. V was pared by 4 bases and J by 8 bases, with 19 bases between. The germline CDR1 and CDR2 sequences are SGHAT and FQDESV (reference sequence). The CDR3 is 15 amino acids. CDR3 sequence (DNA): TGTGCCAGCAGCTACACGGACCCAGGAGTGGGTACGCAGTATTTT. It encodes CASSYTDPGVGTQYF.

The genes are TRBV20-1 and TRBJ2-1; 8 nucleotides align to TRBD2. The CDR3 is made up of 15 amino acids. Trimming at V came to 7 bases and at J to 4 bases, leaving 12 bases not matched to a gene. Germline CDR1 DFQATT, CDR2 SNEGSKA (reference sequence). The CDR3 reads CSGRPPGLGYNEQFF. CDR3 nucleotides: TGCAGTGGCCGACCTCCGGGACTAGGGTACAATGAGCAGTTCTTC.

This chain uses TRBV27 with TRBJ2-3; 8 bases fit TRBD2. The CDR3 extends over 15 amino acids. The germline gives CDR1 MNHEY, CDR2 SMNVEV (reference sequence). The V and J ends lost 3 bases and 4 bases, in that order; junction bases with no gene match: 6. The CDR3 is CASSFTGGPPDTQYF. The CDR3 DNA sequence: TGTGCCAGCAGTTTCACGGGGGGGCCCCCAGATACGCAGTATTTT.

In this sample, this clonotype turned up once. The chain couples TRBV11-1 to TRBJ2-5; 7 bases fit TRBD2. The CDR3 sequence is 15 residues long. Per germline, CDR1 SGHAT and CDR2 FQDESV (reference sequence). J lost 4 bases, V lost 7 bases, and 12 bases had no gene match. In nucleotides, the CDR3 is TGTGCCAGCAACCCGATCGGGGGGACGGCAGAGACCCAGTACTTC. It translates to CASNPIGGTAETQYF.

This clonotype was counted ten times or more. This chain links TRBV29-1 with TRBJ2-5; maybe TRBD1 (6 bases). CDR3 length: 12 residues. V dropped 6 bases and J dropped 5 bases, with 13 bases sitting between them. Germline loops: CDR1 SQVTM, CDR2 ANQGSEA. The CDR3 bases are TGCAGCGTAGAACAGGGTTTGGAGACCCAGTACTTC. It is translated as CSVEQGLETQYF.

The genes are TRBV28 and TRBJ1-2; a possible D gene is TRBD1 (5 bases). The V and J ends lost 6 bases and 5 bases respectively, with 13 bases between them. The CDR3 totals 13 residues. Per the germline V gene, CDR1 is MDHEN and CDR2 is SYDVKM. The CDR3 DNA reads as TGTGCCAGCAGACCCGGGGCCATATATGGCTACACCTTC. Its translation: CASRPGAIYGYTF.

V is TRBV20-1 and J is TRBJ2-7, with 12 positions matching TRBD2. Trimming cost V 3 bases and J 2 bases; bases outside gene matches: 5. Germline V CDR1 and CDR2: DFQATT, SNEGSKA (reference sequence). The CDR3 runs 15 residues. For the CDR3, the DNA is TGCAGTGCTAGTCCCCTAGCGGGGGGGCCCTACGAGCAGTACTTC. Encoded protein: CSASPLAGGPYEQYF.

This clonotype was picked up a small number of times. This chain uses TRBV7-2 with TRBJ1-1; weak D call: TRBD1 (5 bases). The CDR3 length is 13 residues. The V gene's germline CDR1 is SGHTA and CDR2 FQGNSA. Trimming removed 5 bases at V and 8 bases at J, with 15 bases between. The CDR3 nucleotides read TGTGCCAGCAGCCCAACGGTGGGGGGAGAAGCTTTCTTT. Translation gives CASSPTVGGEAFF.

This chain connects TRBV20-1 to TRBJ1-2; TRBD1 aligns across 8 bases. The CDR3 runs 15 residues. Germline assignment: CDR1 DFQATT and CDR2 SNEGSKA (reference sequence). J lost 0 bases, V lost 6 bases, and 9 bases had no gene match. CDR3 region: CSARTGPESNYGYTF. The CDR3 DNA follows: TGCAGTGCAAGGACAGGGCCGGAGTCTAACTATGGCTACACCTTC.

This sequence joins TRBV7-2 and TRBJ2-7; TRBD1 is a possible D gene (5 bases). The DNA matches TRBJ2-5 better at its end, which makes the J call doubtful. Germline loops: CDR1 SGHTA, CDR2 FQGNSA. This CDR3 is 16 amino acids long. The CDR3 region is CASTKVGVGLMETQYF. The CDR3 DNA sequence: TGTGCCAGCACCAAAGTAGGGGTGGGCCTTATGGAGACCCAGTACTTC.

The V and J genes are TRBV6-1 and TRBJ2-5; TRBD1 matches at 9 bases. V lost 6 bases and J lost 3; bases outside the gene matches: 8. Germline CDR1 MNHNS, CDR2 SASEGT. This CDR3 has 15 amino acids. This CDR3 is CASRRTGALEETQYF. The DNA of the CDR3 is TGTGCCAGCAGACGGACAGGGGCCTTGGAAGAGACCCAGTACTTC.

This clonotype has a handful of counts. The chain recombines TRBV4-1 with TRBJ2-5, with TRBD1 identical over 8 bases. This CDR3 contains 15 residues. V lost 2 bases and J lost 1; bases outside the gene matches: 3. The V gene's germline CDR1 is MGHRA and CDR2 YSYEKL. For the CDR3, the DNA is TGCGCCAGCAGCCAACTCGGGACAGGCCAAGAGACCCAGTACTTC. It specifies CASSQLGTGQETQYF.

This clonotype was counted only a few times. The gene calls are TRBV7-2 and TRBJ2-1; 9 bases are shared with TRBD2. Trimming cost V 5 bases and J 0 bases; bases outside gene matches: 2. The CDR3 length is 15 residues. The germline V gene encodes CDR1 SGHTA and CDR2 FQGNSA. As DNA, the CDR3 is TGTGCCAGCAGCGCAGCGGGGGGCTCCTACAATGAGCAGTTCTTC. Its protein is CASSAAGGSYNEQFF.

The chain is built from TRBV2 and TRBJ1-6; D is uncertain. This CDR3 spans 12 amino acids. Germline-derived CDR1 and CDR2 are SNHLY and FYNNEI. Between the trimmed V and J ends, which lost 6 bases and 13 bases, there was a span of 13 bases. The CDR3 reads CASRGLQNPLHF. CDR3 sequence (DNA): TGTGCCAGCAGAGGCCTACAGAACCCCCTCCACTTT.

V gene TRBV20-1 combines with J gene TRBJ2-1; 9 bases map to TRBD2. The trim removed 0 bases at V and 7 bases at J, leaving 7 bases unmatched. This CDR3 is built from 15 residues. Looked up from germline, CDR1 is DFQATT and CDR2 is SNEGSKA (reference sequence). The CDR3: CSARDRRLAGNEQFF. CDR3 coding DNA: TGCAGTGCTAGAGATAGGAGGCTAGCGGGGAATGAGCAGTTCTTC.

The genes are TRBV20-1 and TRBJ2-3; TRBD1 matches 7 bases. The CDR3 sequence is 14 residues long. The V gene end was trimmed by 4 bases and the J gene end by 4 bases; junction bases not matched to a gene: 8. CDR1 is DFQATT and CDR2 is SNEGSKA in the germline V gene (reference sequence). CDR3: CSATGTVLSDTQYF. The CDR3 DNA reads as TGCAGTGCTACCGGGACAGTGCTTTCAGATACGCAGTATTTT.

This chain links TRBV4-2 with TRBJ1-2; no reliable D call. This CDR3 comprises 15 residues. Germline values: CDR1 LGHNA, CDR2 YNFKEQ. Between the trimmed V and J ends, which lost 0 bases and 3 bases, there was a span of 11 bases. The CDR3 DNA follows: TGTGCCAGCAGCCAAGATCGATCGGACTACTATGGCTACACCTTC. It codes for CASSQDRSDYYGYTF.

J is TRBJ2-4 and V is TRBV7-9, with TRBD1 identical over 7 bases. V lost 2 bases and J lost 8; bases outside the gene matches: 3. The CDR3 has 13 amino acids. CDR1 is SEHNR, CDR2 FQNEAQ, per germline (reference sequence). The DNA for the CDR3 is TGTGCCAGCAGCTTAATCACAGGGGACATTCAGTACTTC. The encoded protein is CASSLITGDIQYF.

This chain joins TRBV4-1 and TRBJ2-3; D possibly corresponds to TRBD1 (6 bases). CDR1 is MGHRA and CDR2 is YSYEKL in the germline V gene. V gave up 0 bases and J gave up 5 bases, with 12 bases separating them. There are 15 residues in the CDR3. CDR3 region: CASSQEGQGKDTQYF. For the CDR3, the DNA is TGCGCCAGCAGCCAAGAAGGCCAGGGGAAAGATACGCAGTATTTT.

The CDR3: CASRIDRGSYNEQFF. Here the CDR3 DNA reads TGTGCCAGCAGAATAGACAGGGGCTCCTACAATGAGCAGTTCTTC. The chain joins TRBV6-5 to TRBJ2-1, with 8 bases matching TRBD1. The CDR3 extends over 15 amino acids. Germline V gives CDR1 MNHEY, CDR2 SVGAGI. The ends lost 6 bases at V and 0 bases at J; junction bases unmatched: 4.

This clonotype was counted a few times. The rearrangement joins TRBV6-6 to TRBJ2-5; perhaps D is TRBD1 or TRBD2 (5 bases each). CDR1 and CDR2 (germline): MNHNY, SVGAGI (reference sequence). Trimming removed 6 bases at V and 4 bases at J, with 18 bases between. The CDR3 runs 15 residues. The CDR3 is CASSQSRVGTETQYF. Written as DNA, the CDR3 is TGTGCCAGCAGCCAGAGTCGCGTGGGGACAGAGACCCAGTACTTC.

The rearrangement joins TRBV9 to TRBJ2-1; 15 bases line up with TRBD2. The germline V gene has CDR1 SGDLS and CDR2 YYNGEE. The ends lost 3 bases at V and 0 bases at J; junction bases unmatched: 4. The CDR3 sequence is 18 residues long. This CDR3 is CASSEGLAGGDSYNEQFF. In nucleotides, the CDR3 is TGTGCCAGCAGCGAGGGACTAGCGGGGGGTGACTCCTACAATGAGCAGTTCTTC.

This clonotype was counted a few times. The gene calls are TRBV9 and TRBJ2-6; TRBD2 matches at 10 bases. The V and J ends lost 4 bases and 0 bases, in that order; junction bases with no gene match: 7. The CDR3 covers 18 residues. In germline, CDR1 is SGDLS, CDR2 YYNGEE. The CDR3: CASSLGLAPTSGANVLTF. Written as DNA, the CDR3 is TGTGCCAGCAGCTTGGGACTAGCGCCGACCTCTGGGGCCAACGTCCTGACTTTC.

The chain links TRBV2 to TRBJ2-1; no firm D call. The CDR3 totals 15 residues. Trimming cost V 6 bases and J 6 bases, with 18 bases left between them. Germline CDR1 SNHLY, CDR2 FYNNEI. The DNA of the CDR3 is TGTGCCAGCAGCCGACTTGCAGTCCAACGCAATGAGCAGTTCTTC. Amino acids: CASSRLAVQRNEQFF.

V is TRBV7-9 and J is TRBJ1-2; 10 bases line up with TRBD1. CDR3 length: 14 residues. With V trimmed by 7 bases and J by 8 bases, 10 bases remained unmatched. CDR1 is SEHNR, CDR2 FQNEAQ, per germline (reference sequence). DNA for the CDR3: TGTGCCAGCACCTTTGGGGGGACAGGGGACGGCTACACCTTC. It codes for CASTFGGTGDGYTF.